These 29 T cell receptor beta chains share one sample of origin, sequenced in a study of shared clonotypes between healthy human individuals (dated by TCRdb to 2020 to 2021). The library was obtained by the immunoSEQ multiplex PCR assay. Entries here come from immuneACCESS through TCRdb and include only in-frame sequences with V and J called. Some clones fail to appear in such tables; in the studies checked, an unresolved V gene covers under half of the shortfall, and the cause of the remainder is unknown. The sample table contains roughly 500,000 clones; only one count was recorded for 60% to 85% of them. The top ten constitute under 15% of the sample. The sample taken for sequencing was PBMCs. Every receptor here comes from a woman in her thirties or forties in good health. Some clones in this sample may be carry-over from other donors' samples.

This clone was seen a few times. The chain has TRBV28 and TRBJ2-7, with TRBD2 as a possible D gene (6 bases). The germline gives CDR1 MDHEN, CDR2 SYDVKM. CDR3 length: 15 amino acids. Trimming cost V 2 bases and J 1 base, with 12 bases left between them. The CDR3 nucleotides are TGTGCCAGCAGTTTACCGGGACTGTGGTCCTACGAGCAGTACTTC. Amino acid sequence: CASSLPGLWSYEQYF. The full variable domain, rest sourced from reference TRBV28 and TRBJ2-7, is DVKVTQSSRYLVKRTGEKVFLECVQDMDHENMFWYRQDPGLGLRLIYFSYDVKMKEKGDIPEGYSVSREKKERFSLILESASTNQTSMYLCASSLPGLWSYEQYFGPGTRLTVT.

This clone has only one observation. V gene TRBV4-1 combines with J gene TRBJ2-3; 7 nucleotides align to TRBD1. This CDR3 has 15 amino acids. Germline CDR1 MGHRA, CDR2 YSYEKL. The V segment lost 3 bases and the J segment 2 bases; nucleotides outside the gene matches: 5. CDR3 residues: CASSHSTGTTDTQYF. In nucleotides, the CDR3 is TGCGCCAGCAGCCACTCGACAGGGACCACAGATACGCAGTATTTT.

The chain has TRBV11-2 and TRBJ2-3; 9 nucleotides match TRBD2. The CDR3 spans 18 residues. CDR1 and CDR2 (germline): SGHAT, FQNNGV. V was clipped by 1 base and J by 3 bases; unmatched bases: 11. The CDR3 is CASSLGISGSEGTDTQYF. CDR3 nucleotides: TGTGCCAGCAGCTTAGGTATTAGCGGGAGTGAAGGGACAGATACGCAGTATTTT.

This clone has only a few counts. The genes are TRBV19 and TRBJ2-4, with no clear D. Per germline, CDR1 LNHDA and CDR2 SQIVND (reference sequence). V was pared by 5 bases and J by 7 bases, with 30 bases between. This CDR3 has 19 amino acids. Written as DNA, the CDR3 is TGTGCCAGTAGTCCCCGTTTTCGGTTTTTAGCTTCTTTTATGAACATTCAGTACTTC. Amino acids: CASSPRFRFLASFMNIQYF.

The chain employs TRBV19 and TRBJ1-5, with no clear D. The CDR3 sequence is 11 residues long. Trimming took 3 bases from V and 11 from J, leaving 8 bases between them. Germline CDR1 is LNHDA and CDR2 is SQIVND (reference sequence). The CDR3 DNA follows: TGTGCCAGTAGTATCGAGGAGACCCAGCATTTT. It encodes CASSIEETQHF. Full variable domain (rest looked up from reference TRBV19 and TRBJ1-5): DGGITQSPKYLFRKEGQNVTLSCEQNLNHDAMYWYRQDPGQGLRLIYYSQIVNDFQKGDIAEGYSVSREKKESFPLTVTSAQKNPTAFYLCASSIEETQHFGDGTRLSIL.

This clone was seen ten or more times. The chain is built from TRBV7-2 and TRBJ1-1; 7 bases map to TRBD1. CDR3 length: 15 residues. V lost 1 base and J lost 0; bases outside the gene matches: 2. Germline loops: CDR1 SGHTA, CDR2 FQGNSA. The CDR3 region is CASSLGGTVNTEAFF. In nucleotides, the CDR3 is TGTGCCAGCAGCTTAGGGGGGACAGTGAACACTGAAGCTTTCTTT. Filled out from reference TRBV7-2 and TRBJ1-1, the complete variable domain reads GAGVSQSPSNKVTEKGKDVELRCDPISGHTALYWYRQSLGQGLEFLIYFQGNSAPDKSGLPSDRFSAERTGGSVSTLTIQRTQQEDSAVYLCASSLGGTVNTEAFFGQGTRLTVV.

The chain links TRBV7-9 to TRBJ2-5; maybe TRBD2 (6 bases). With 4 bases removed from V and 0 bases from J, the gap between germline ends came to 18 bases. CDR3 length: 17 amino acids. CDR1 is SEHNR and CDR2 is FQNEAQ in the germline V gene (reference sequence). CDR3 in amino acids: CASSSFPYGSNQETQYF. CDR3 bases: TGTGCCAGCAGCTCCTTCCCCTACGGGAGCAACCAAGAGACCCAGTACTTC. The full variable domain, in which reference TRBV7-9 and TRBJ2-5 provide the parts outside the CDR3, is DTGVSQNPRHKITKRGQNVTFRCDPISEHNRLYWYRQTLGQGPEFLTYFQNEAQLEKSRLLSDRFSAERPKGSFSTLEIQRTEQGDSAMYLCASSSFPYGSNQETQYFGPGTRLLVL.

Here the CDR3 reads CASSIESLGNEQFF. The CDR3 nucleotides are TGTGCCAGTAGTATAGAGAGTTTAGGGAATGAGCAGTTCTTC. This chain uses TRBV19 with TRBJ2-1, with D hard to call. Trimming took 0 bases from V and 7 from J, leaving 10 bases between them. The CDR3 loop spans 14 amino acids. Per germline, CDR1 LNHDA and CDR2 SQIVND (reference sequence).

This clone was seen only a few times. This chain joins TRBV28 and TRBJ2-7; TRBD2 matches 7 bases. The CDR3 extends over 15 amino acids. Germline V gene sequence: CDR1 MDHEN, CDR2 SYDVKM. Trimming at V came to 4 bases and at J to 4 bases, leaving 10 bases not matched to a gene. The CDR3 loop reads CASSSTGLGLYEQYF. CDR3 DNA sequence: TGTGCCAGCAGTTCCACCGGACTAGGTTTATACGAGCAGTACTTC. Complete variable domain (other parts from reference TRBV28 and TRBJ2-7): DVKVTQSSRYLVKRTGEKVFLECVQDMDHENMFWYRQDPGLGLRLIYFSYDVKMKEKGDIPEGYSVSREKKERFSLILESASTNQTSMYLCASSSTGLGLYEQYFGPGTRLTVT.

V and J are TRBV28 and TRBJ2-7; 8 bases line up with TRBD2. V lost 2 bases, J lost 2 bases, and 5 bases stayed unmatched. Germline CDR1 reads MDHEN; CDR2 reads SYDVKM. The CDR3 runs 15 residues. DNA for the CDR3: TGTGCCAGCAGTTTAGGCGGGAGGCAGCCCTACGAGCAGTACTTC. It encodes CASSLGGRQPYEQYF.

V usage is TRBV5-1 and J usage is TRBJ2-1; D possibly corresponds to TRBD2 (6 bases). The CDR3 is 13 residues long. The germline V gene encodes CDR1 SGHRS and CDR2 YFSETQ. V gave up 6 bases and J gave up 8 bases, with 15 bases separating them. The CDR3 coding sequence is TGCGCCAGCACCACCGCGGCTAGCGATGAGCAGTTCTTC. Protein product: CASTTAASDEQFF.

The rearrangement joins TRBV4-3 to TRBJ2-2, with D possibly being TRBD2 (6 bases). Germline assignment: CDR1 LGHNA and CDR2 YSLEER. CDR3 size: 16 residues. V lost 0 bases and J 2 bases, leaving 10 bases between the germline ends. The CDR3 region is CASSQEGTANTGELFF. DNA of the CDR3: TGCGCCAGCAGCCAAGAGGGGACTGCCAACACCGGGGAGCTGTTTTTT.

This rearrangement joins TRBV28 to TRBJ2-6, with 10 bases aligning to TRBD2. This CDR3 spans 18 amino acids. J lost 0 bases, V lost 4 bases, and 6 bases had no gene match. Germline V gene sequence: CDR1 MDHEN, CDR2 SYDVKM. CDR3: CASSSRLAGHSGANVLTF. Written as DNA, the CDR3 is TGTGCCAGCAGTTCCAGACTAGCGGGCCACTCTGGGGCCAACGTCCTGACTTTC.

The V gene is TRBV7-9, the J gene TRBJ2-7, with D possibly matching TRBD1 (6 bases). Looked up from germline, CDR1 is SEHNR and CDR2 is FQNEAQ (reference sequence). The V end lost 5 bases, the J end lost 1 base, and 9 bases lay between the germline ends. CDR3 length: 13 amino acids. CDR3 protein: CASSPTGSYEQYF. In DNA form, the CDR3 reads TGTGCCAGCAGCCCAACAGGGTCCTACGAGCAGTACTTC.

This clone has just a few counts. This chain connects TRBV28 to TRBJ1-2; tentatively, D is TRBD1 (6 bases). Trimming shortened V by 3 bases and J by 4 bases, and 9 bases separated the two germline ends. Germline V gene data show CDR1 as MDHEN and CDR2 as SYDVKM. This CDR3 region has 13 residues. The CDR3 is CASSLQGSYGYTF. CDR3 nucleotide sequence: TGTGCCAGCAGTTTGCAGGGGTCCTATGGCTACACCTTC.

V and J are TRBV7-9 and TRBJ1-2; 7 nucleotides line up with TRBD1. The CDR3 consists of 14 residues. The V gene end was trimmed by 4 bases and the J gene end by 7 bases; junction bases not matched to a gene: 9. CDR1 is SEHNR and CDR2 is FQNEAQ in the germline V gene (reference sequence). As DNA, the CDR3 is TGTGCCAGCAGCTGGAGGGGGCAGGGGACTGGCTACACCTTC. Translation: CASSWRGQGTGYTF.

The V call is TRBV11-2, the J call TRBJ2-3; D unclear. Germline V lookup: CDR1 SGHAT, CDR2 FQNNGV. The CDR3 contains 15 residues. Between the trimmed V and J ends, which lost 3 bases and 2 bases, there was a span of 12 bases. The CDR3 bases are TGTGCCAGCAGCTTCGGAAGGGCCAACACAGATACGCAGTATTTT. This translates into CASSFGRANTDTQYF.

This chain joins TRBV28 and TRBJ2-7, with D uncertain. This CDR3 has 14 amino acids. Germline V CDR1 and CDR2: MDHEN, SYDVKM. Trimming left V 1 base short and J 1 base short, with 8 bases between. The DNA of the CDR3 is TGTGCCAGCAGTTTATTGGCCCCATCCTACGAGCAGTACTTC. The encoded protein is CASSLLAPSYEQYF.

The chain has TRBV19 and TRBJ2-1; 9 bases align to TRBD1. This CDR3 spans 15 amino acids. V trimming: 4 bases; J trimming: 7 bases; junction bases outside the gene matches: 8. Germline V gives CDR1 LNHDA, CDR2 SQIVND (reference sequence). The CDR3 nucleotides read TGTGCCAGTAGTAGAGCCGGGACAGGGAATAATGAGCAGTTCTTC. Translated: CASSRAGTGNNEQFF.

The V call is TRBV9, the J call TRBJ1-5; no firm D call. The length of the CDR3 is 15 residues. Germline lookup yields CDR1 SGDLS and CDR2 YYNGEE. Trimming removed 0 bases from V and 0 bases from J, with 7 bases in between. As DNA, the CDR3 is TGTGCCAGCAGCGTAGGTAGAGATAGCAATCAGCCCCAGCATTTT. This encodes CASSVGRDSNQPQHF.

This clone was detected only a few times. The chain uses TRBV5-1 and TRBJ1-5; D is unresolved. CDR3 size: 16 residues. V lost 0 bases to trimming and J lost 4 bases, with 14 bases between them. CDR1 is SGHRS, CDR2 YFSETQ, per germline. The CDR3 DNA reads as TGCGCCAGCAGCTTGGATGGGGTATCGGCGAATCAGCCCCAGCATTTT. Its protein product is CASSLDGVSANQPQHF.

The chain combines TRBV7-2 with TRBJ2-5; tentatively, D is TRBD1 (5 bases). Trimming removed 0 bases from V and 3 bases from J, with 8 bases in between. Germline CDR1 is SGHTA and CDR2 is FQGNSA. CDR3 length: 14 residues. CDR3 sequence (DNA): TGTGCCAGCAGCTTAGCGGGGCTTAAAGAGACCCAGTACTTC. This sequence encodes CASSLAGLKETQYF.

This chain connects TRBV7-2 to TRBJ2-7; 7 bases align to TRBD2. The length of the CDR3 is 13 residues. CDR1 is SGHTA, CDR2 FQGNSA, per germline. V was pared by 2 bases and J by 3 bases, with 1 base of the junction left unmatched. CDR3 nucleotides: TGTGCCAGCAGCTTATCTAGCGGCTACGAGCAGTACTTC. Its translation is CASSLSSGYEQYF. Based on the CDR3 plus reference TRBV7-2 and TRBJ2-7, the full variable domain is GAGVSQSPSNKVTEKGKDVELRCDPISGHTALYWYRQSLGQGLEFLIYFQGNSAPDKSGLPSDRFSAERTGGSVSTLTIQRTQQEDSAVYLCASSLSSGYEQYFGPGTRLTVT.

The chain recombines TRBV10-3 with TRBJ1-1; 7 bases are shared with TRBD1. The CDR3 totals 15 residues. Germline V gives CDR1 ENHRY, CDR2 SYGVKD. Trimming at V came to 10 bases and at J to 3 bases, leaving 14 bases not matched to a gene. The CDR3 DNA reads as TGTGCCACGAGCGGGACAGAGGGTATACACACTGAAGCTTTCTTT. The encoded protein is CATSGTEGIHTEAFF.

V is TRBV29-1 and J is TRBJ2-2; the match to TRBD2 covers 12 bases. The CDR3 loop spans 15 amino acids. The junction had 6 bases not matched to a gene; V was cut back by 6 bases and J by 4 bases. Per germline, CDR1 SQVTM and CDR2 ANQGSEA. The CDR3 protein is CSVAGTSGFTGELFF. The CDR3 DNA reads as TGCAGCGTCGCCGGGACTAGCGGGTTCACCGGGGAGCTGTTTTTT.

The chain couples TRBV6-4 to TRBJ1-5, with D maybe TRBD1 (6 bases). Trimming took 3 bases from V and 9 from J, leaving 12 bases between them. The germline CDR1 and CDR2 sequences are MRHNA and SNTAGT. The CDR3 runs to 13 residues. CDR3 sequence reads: CASSESQGLPQHF. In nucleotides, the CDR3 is TGTGCCAGCAGTGAGTCACAGGGCCTGCCCCAGCATTTT.

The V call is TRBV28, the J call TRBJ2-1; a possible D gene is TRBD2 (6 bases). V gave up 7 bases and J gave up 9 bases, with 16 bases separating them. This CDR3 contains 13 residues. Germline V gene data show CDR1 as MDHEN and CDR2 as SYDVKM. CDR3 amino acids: CASTPPGVSEQFF. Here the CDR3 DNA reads TGTGCCAGCACCCCTCCGGGGGTGTCTGAGCAGTTCTTC.

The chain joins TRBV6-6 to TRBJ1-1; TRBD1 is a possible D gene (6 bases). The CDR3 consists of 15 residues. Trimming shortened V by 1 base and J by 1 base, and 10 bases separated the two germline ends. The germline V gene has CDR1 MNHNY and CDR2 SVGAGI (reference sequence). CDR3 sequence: CASSYLDSENTEAFF. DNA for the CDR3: TGTGCCAGCAGTTACTTGGACAGTGAGAACACTGAAGCTTTCTTT.

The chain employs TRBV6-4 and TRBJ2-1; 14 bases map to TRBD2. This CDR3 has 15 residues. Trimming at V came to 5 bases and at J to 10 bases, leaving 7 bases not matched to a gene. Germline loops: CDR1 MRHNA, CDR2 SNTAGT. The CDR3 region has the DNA TGTGCCAGCAGTACGACTAGCGGGAGGGCCGCCGAGCAGTTCTTC. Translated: CASSTTSGRAAEQFF.